The 5 T cell receptor beta chains presented below share a single source sample, sequenced in a study of post-analysis software for immune sequencing data. Presence of unique molecular identifiers characterized the TCR beta cDNA libraries. Each CDR3 protein is one row after TCRdb ran MiXCR on the PCR reads. The sample includes hundreds of thousands of distinct CDR3 sequences, 25% to 30% of them seen just once. Findings and limits, study-wide: There were roughly 5 TRBV segments more frequent in patients than controls, and TRBV5-6, TRBV5-1 and TRBV20-1 were among them.

These receptors have no identified antigens. Source material: blood. The receptors come from a girl under 18 with multiple sclerosis.

This clonotype came up once. This chain links TRBV6-5 with TRBJ2-1; tentatively, D is TRBD2 (6 bases). Germline V gene data show CDR1 as MNHEY and CDR2 as SVGAGI. This CDR3 contains 14 residues. V lost 10 bases and J 13 bases, leaving 26 bases between the germline ends. The CDR3 DNA reads as TGTGCCACCTGGTCGGGAGCTGTTCAAGAGACCCAGTTCTTC. Amino acid sequence: CATWSGAVQETQFF.

This clonotype was detected a few times. V gene TRBV12-3 or TRBV12-4 combines with J gene TRBJ2-1; 7 bases align to TRBD2. The CDR3 extends over 15 amino acids. The V segment lost 4 bases and the J segment 8 bases; nucleotides outside the gene matches: 11. The CDR3 region has the DNA TGTGCCAGCAGTTCCACGGGACTACTCTATGATGAGCAGTTCTTC. Amino acid sequence: CASSSTGLLYDEQFF.

The chain joins TRBV6-5 to TRBJ2-3; 9 bases fit TRBD2. This CDR3 comprises 18 residues. Germline assignment: CDR1 MNHEY and CDR2 SVGAGI. Unmatched junction bases numbered 13, after V lost 2 bases and J lost 4 bases. In DNA form, the CDR3 reads TGTGCCAGCAGTTACGCGTTAGCGGGAGCCTCAGTAGCAGATACGCAGTATTTT. Translated: CASSYALAGASVADTQYF.

The chain has TRBV2 and TRBJ2-7, with TRBD2 matching over 11 bases. J was trimmed by 7 bases and V by 8 bases; bases with no gene match: 13. This CDR3 comprises 15 residues. The V gene's germline CDR1 is SNHLY and CDR2 FYNNEI. As DNA, the CDR3 is TGTGCCAGCCTAGCGGGGGGTAGCTCCTACAATGAGCAGTACTTC. Translating gives CASLAGGSSYNEQYF.

This clonotype was recorded many times. The chain uses TRBV2 and TRBJ2-7; D assignment may be TRBD1 or TRBD2 (7 bases each). V lost 4 bases and J 3 bases, leaving 13 bases between the germline ends. The CDR3 runs 14 residues. Germline CDR1 and CDR2: SNHLY and FYNNEI. CDR3 in amino acids: CASSVDRDYYEQYF. For the CDR3, the DNA is TGTGCCAGCAGTGTCGACAGGGACTACTACGAGCAGTACTTC.